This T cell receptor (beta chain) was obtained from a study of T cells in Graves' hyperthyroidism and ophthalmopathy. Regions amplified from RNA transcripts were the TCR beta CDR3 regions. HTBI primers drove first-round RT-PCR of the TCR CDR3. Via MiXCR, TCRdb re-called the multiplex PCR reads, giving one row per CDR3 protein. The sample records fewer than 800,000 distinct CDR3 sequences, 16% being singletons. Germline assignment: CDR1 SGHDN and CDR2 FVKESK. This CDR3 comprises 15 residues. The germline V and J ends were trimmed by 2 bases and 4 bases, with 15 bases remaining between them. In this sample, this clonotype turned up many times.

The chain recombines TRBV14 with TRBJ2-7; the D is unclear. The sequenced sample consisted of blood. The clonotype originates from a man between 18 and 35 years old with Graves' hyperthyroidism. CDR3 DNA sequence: TGTGCCAGCAGCCAATATAGGTCCAGCCGGTACGAGCAGTACTTC. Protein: CASSQYRSSRYEQYF.